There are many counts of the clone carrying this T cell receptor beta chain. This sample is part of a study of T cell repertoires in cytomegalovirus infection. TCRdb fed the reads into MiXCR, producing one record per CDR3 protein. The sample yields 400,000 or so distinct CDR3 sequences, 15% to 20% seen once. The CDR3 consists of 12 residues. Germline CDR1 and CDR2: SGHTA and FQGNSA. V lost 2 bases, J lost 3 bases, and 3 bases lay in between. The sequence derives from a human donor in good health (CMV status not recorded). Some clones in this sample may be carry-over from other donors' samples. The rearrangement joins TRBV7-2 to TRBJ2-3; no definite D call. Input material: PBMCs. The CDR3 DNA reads TGTGCCAGCAGCTTAATTACAGATACGCAGTATTTT. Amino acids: CASSLITDTQYF.